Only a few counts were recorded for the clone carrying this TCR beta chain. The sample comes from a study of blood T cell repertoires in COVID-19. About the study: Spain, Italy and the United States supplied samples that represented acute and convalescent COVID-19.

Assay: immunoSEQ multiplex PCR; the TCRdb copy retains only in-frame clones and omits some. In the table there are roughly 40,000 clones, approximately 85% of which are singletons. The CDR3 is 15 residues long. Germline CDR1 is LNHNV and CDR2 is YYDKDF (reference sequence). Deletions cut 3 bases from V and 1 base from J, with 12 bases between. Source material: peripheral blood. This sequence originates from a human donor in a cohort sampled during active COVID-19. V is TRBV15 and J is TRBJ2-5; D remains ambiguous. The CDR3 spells CATSRTPLVQETQYF. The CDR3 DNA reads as TGTGCCACCAGCAGGACTCCCCTTGTCCAAGAGACCCAGTACTTC.